This is a list of T cell receptor beta chains from one sample in a study of T cells in Graves' hyperthyroidism and ophthalmopathy. TCRdb called the multiplex PCR reads again in MiXCR, with one record for every CDR3 protein. The sample records over 350,000 distinct CDR3 sequences, roughly 14% being singletons. Input material: blood. Receptor source: a man aged 18-30 years with Graves' ophthalmopathy. The CDR3 runs from the conserved cysteine through the conserved F or W. Each record gives: CDR3 DNA, CDR3 protein, V gene, clone size, J gene, D gene. A D gene is named only where the DNA matches it firmly. Clone size, where shown, is once, few, many, or a class for clones that have expanded.

TGTGCCAGCTCGAGGACAGGGGGAAATGAGCAGTTCTTC | CASSRTGGNEQFF | TRBV18 | many | TRBJ2-1 | TRBD1
TGCGCCAGCAGCTTGGGGTTCGGGACTAGCGGGTCTATCTCCTACGAGCAGTACTTC | CASSLGFGTSGSISYEQYF | TRBV5-1 | many | TRBJ2-7 | TRBD2
TGTGCCAGCAGCTCCTCAGGTCCCTATGGCTACACCTTC | CASSSSGPYGYTF | TRBV27 | many | TRBJ1-2 | -
TGCAGTGCTACTTTTCAGGGTGAGCAGTACTTC | CSATFQGEQYF | TRBV20-1 | few | TRBJ2-7 | -
TGTGCCAGCAGCGTAGGGGGAGGGGGGCAAACTGAAGCTTTCTTT | CASSVGGGGQTEAFF | TRBV9 | - | TRBJ1-1 | -
TGTGCCAGCAGACCTGGACAGCTGAACACTGAAGCTTTCTTT | CASRPGQLNTEAFF | TRBV12-3/TRBV12-4 | many | TRBJ1-1 | -
TGTGCCAGCAGCCCCGGACAGCGCAATGAGCAGTTCTTC | CASSPGQRNEQFF | TRBV12-3/TRBV12-4 | many | TRBJ2-1 | -
TGTGCCAGCAGTTTACCCGGGTCCCCCACAGATACGCAGTATTTT | CASSLPGSPTDTQYF | TRBV27 | - | TRBJ2-3 | -
TGTGCCAGCAGCGTCGTGACTCGCTACGAGCAGTACTTC | CASSVVTRYEQYF | TRBV7-2 | many | TRBJ2-7 | -
TGTGCCAGCAGCCAAAGGATCGGGAGCTACGAGCAGTACTTC | CASSQRIGSYEQYF | TRBV3-1 | many | TRBJ2-7 | -
TGTGCCACCAGTGATACCCGAGGGGGTGATACGCAGTATTTT | CATSDTRGGDTQYF | TRBV24-1 | many | TRBJ2-3 | -
TGTGCCAGCAGCTTAAGACGGAAAGAGACCCAGTACTTC | CASSLRRKETQYF | TRBV12-3/TRBV12-4 | many | TRBJ2-5 | -
TGTGCCAGCAGCCAAGAGGGAAGCTCATCCTACGAGCAGTACTTC | CASSQEGSSSYEQYF | TRBV3-1 | - | TRBJ2-7 | -
TGTGCCACCAGCGGGATGGGGTCTCAGCCCCAGCATTTT | CATSGMGSQPQHF | TRBV15 | many | TRBJ1-5 | -
TGTGCCAGCAGAGATACCGGGACTAGCCACAATGAGCAGTTCTTC | CASRDTGTSHNEQFF | TRBV7-8 | many | TRBJ2-1 | TRBD2
TGTGCCATCAGTGAGCCCCCGGGGCAGCGGGAGTTCTTC | CAISEPPGQREFF | TRBV2 | - | TRBJ2-1 | -
TGTGCCAGCAGCTTGTACGGCCCGACCGTGCAGTTCTTC | CASSLYGPTVQFF | TRBV7-2 | many | TRBJ2-1 | -
TGCAGTGCTAAGCGGGAGGGCCCACAAGAGACCCAGTACTTC | CSAKREGPQETQYF | TRBV20-1 | many | TRBJ2-5 | TRBD2
TGTGCTGTTATGGGTCCGTGGGAGCAGTACTTC | CAVMGPWEQYF | TRBV30 | - | TRBJ2-7 | -
TGCGCCAGCTCGACAGGAGTGAACACTGAAGCTTTCTTT | CASSTGVNTEAFF | TRBV5-1 | - | TRBJ1-1 | -
TGTGCTACGGGGATTATGAACACTGAAGCTTTCTTT | CATGIMNTEAFF | TRBV12-5 | many | TRBJ1-1 | -
TGTGCCAGCAAAACCGGGACAGAGATACGGGGAGAGACCCAGTACTTC | CASKTGTEIRGETQYF | TRBV6-1 | many | TRBJ2-5 | TRBD1
TGTGCCAGCAGCGTACAAGCGGGAGGGTCTTACGAGCAGTACTTC | CASSVQAGGSYEQYF | TRBV9 | many | TRBJ2-7 | TRBD2
TGTGCCAGCACCCGTGCTAGCGATTCCTACGAGCAGTACTTC | CASTRASDSYEQYF | TRBV19 | - | TRBJ2-7 | -
TGTGCCAGCAGCCAAGGGACTAGCGGGGGGCTGTCCTACAATGAGCAGTTCTTC | CASSQGTSGGLSYNEQFF | TRBV3-1 | - | TRBJ2-1 | TRBD2
TGTGCCAGTAATCTCGGACGAAACACTGAAGCTTTCTTT | CASNLGRNTEAFF | TRBV19 | few | TRBJ1-1 | -
TGTGCCAGCAGCTTAGCGGGGGGGGGGCCTACAGATACGCAGTATTTT | CASSLAGGGPTDTQYF | TRBV7-6 | - | TRBJ2-3 | -
TGTGCCAGCTCACCAGACAGGGAGGAGGAAAAACTGTTTTTT | CASSPDREEEKLFF | TRBV18 | many | TRBJ1-4 | TRBD1
TGTGCCAGCGCCACAGGGACTAGCGGGGGGAACAATGAGCAGTTCTTC | CASATGTSGGNNEQFF | TRBV27 | - | TRBJ2-1 | TRBD2
TGTGCCAGCAGTGAATTTGGGGGGGGGTCCTCTGGGGCCAACGTCCTGACTTTC | CASSEFGGGSSGANVLTF | TRBV6-1 | few | TRBJ2-6 | TRBD2
TGTGCCAGCAGTAAAACTAGCGGGAGCGAAACAGATACGCAGTATTTT | CASSKTSGSETDTQYF | TRBV12-3/TRBV12-4 | - | TRBJ2-3 | TRBD2
TGTGCCAGTAGCCCCGACAGGCTAAGACTATATGGTGGCTACACCTTC | CASSPDRLRLYGGYTF | TRBV19 | - | TRBJ1-2 | -
TGTGCCGGCCAGGGGAACTATGGCTACACCTTC | CAGQGNYGYTF | TRBV28 | - | TRBJ1-2 | -
TGTGCCAGCAGTGCGCGGACAGGGGGCTACAATGAGCAGTTCTTC | CASSARTGGYNEQFF | TRBV6-1 | many | TRBJ2-1 | TRBD1
TGTGCCAGCAGCTTGGGTTGGAACACCGGGGAGCTGTTTTTT | CASSLGWNTGELFF | TRBV5-6 | - | TRBJ2-2 | -
TGCAGTGCTAGAACGCCTAGCGGGCCTAGCTACGAGCAGTACTTC | CSARTPSGPSYEQYF | TRBV20-1 | many | TRBJ2-7 | TRBD2
TGTGCCAGCGGGCAGAGTATAGCCAAAAACATTCAGTACTTC | CASGQSIAKNIQYF | TRBV6-2/TRBV6-3 | many | TRBJ2-4 | -